Each of the 13 T cell receptor beta chains below was sequenced from the same sample in a study of cytomegalovirus exposure and HLA in healthy donors. TCRdb's copy holds only in-frame clones and misses some; the assay was immunoSEQ multiplex PCR. The table lists about 160,000 clones, approximately 86% of them singletons, with 2% to 2.5% in the top ten. The sequenced sample consisted of PBMCs. The origin of the receptors is a woman younger than 30 in good health and CMV-seronegative.

The CDR3 loop reads CASSQLGISYEQYF. The CDR3 DNA is TGTGCCAGCAGTCAACTCGGGATTTCCTACGAGCAGTACTTC. The chain employs TRBV27 and TRBJ2-7; D is perhaps TRBD2 (5 bases). This CDR3 is built from 14 residues. With 5 bases removed from V and 1 base from J, the gap between germline ends came to 12 bases. Germline V gene sequence: CDR1 MNHEY, CDR2 SMNVEV (reference sequence).

The chain is built from TRBV2 and TRBJ2-7; a possible D gene is TRBD2 (5 bases). Trimming took off 0 bases at V and 0 bases at J, with 6 bases between the two ends. Germline V gene data show CDR1 as SNHLY and CDR2 as FYNNEI. CDR3 length: 14 residues. The CDR3 sequence: CASSEATSSYEQYF. The CDR3 nucleotides read TGTGCCAGCAGTGAAGCCACTAGCTCCTACGAGCAGTACTTC.

The chain couples TRBV6-5 to TRBJ1-2; possible D gene TRBD1, 6 bases. The CDR3 is made up of 15 amino acids. Germline V gene data show CDR1 as MNHEY and CDR2 as SVGAGI. V lost 0 bases, J lost 3 bases, and 11 bases lay in between. The CDR3 DNA reads as TGTGCCAGCAGTTACTCGAGGCCAGGGGACTATGGCTACACCTTC. Protein sequence: CASSYSRPGDYGYTF.

The chain employs TRBV4-1 and TRBJ1-4; TRBD1 is a possible D gene (5 bases). CDR1 is MGHRA and CDR2 is YSYEKL in the germline V gene. The V end lost 1 base, the J end lost 7 bases, and 13 bases lay between the germline ends. The length of the CDR3 is 15 residues. This CDR3 reads CASSQVGGAGEKLFF. CDR3 in DNA: TGCGCCAGCAGCCAAGTGGGCGGGGCCGGTGAAAAACTGTTTTTT.

This clone was seen a single time. J is TRBJ1-5 and V is TRBV27, with a possible D match to TRBD1 (6 bases). Germline V CDR1 and CDR2: MNHEY, SMNVEV (reference sequence). Trimming took 6 bases from V and 3 from J, leaving 12 bases between them. The CDR3 covers 14 residues. In DNA form, the CDR3 reads TGTGCCAGCAGCCCGGACAGTCCCAATCAGCCCCAGCATTTT. This gives the protein CASSPDSPNQPQHF.

The rearrangement uses TRBV5-1 and TRBJ2-5; D not resolved. There are 13 residues in the CDR3. The V gene's germline CDR1 is SGHRS and CDR2 YFSETQ. V was cut by 0 bases and J by 3 bases, with 6 bases left in between. The CDR3 loop is CASSLGGKETQYF. As DNA, the CDR3 is TGCGCCAGCAGCTTGGGCGGAAAAGAGACCCAGTACTTC.

CDR3 sequence reads: CASSPQRDEKLFF. For the CDR3, the DNA is TGTGCCAGCTCACCACAGAGAGATGAAAAACTGTTTTTT. The V call is TRBV18, the J call TRBJ1-4; D remains ambiguous. CDR3 size: 13 residues. V was trimmed by 1 base and J by 6 bases, leaving 6 bases between them. Germline V gene sequence: CDR1 KGHSH, CDR2 LQKENI. The complete variable domain, with remaining parts taken from reference TRBV18 and TRBJ1-4, reads NAGVMQNPRHLVRRRGQEARLRCSPMKGHSHVYWYRQLPEEGLKFMVYLQKENIIDESGMPKERFSAEFPKEGPSILRIQQVVRGDSAAYFCASSPQRDEKLFFGSGTQLSVL.

The gene calls are TRBV2 and TRBJ2-4; tentative D call: TRBD2 (5 bases). Germline V lookup: CDR1 SNHLY, CDR2 FYNNEI. Between the trimmed V and J ends, which lost 6 bases and 8 bases, there was a span of 11 bases. CDR3 length equals 12 residues. CDR3 protein: CASSGNMDIQYF. Written as DNA, the CDR3 is TGTGCCAGCAGCGGGAACATGGACATTCAGTACTTC.

CDR3 sequence: CASSPEEETQYF. CDR3 DNA sequence: TGTGCCAGCTCACCAGAGGAAGAGACCCAGTACTTC. The V call is TRBV18, the J call TRBJ2-5; D unresolved. V lost 2 bases, J lost 3 bases, and 4 bases lay in between. The CDR3 is 12 amino acids. Looked up from germline, CDR1 is KGHSH and CDR2 is LQKENI.

V is TRBV30 and J is TRBJ1-1, with TRBD1 identical over 10 bases. The CDR3 consists of 13 residues. The V gene's germline CDR1 is GTSNPN and CDR2 SVGIG (reference sequence). The ends lost 8 bases at V and 2 bases at J; junction bases unmatched: 5. The CDR3 nucleotides read TGTGCCAAACGGGACAGGGGAAACACTGAAGCTTTCTTT. Protein product: CAKRDRGNTEAFF.

This clone was detected a few times. The chain joins TRBV6-4 to TRBJ2-1; perhaps TRBD2 as D (6 bases). Per the germline V gene, CDR1 is MRHNA and CDR2 is SNTAGT. The V end was cut by 0 bases, the J end by 5 bases, with 11 bases between. This CDR3 region has 15 residues. The CDR3 DNA sequence: TGTGCCAGCAGTGACTCGATGGGCGGGAACAATGAGCAGTTCTTC. Amino acids: CASSDSMGGNNEQFF.

The rearrangement uses TRBV7-3 and TRBJ2-1; the D gene is possibly TRBD2 (5 bases). This CDR3 is 14 amino acids long. Trimming removed 3 bases from V and 4 bases from J, with 10 bases in between. Germline values: CDR1 SGHTA, CDR2 FQGTGA. For the CDR3, the DNA is TGTGCCAGCAGCTTGCAACCGGGGTACAATGAGCAGTTCTTC. It encodes CASSLQPGYNEQFF.

The rearrangement links TRBV5-1 to TRBJ2-7, with 7 bases lining up with TRBD1. CDR1 and CDR2 (germline): SGHRS, YFSETQ. This CDR3 spans 13 amino acids. Trimming took 4 bases from V and 2 from J; bases not matched to a gene: 3. The CDR3 sequence is CASSGDRAYEQYF. The DNA of the CDR3 is TGCGCCAGCAGCGGGGACAGAGCCTACGAGCAGTACTTC.